A selection of T cell receptor beta chains follows, all from one sample in a study of blood T cell repertoires in COVID-19. Repertoires were generated with immunoSEQ multiplex PCR, while TCRdb's copy carries only in-frame clones and drops some. The table lists under 90,000 clones, around 85% of them singletons, with 5% to 6% in the top ten. Sequenced input: peripheral blood. These receptors all stem from a man in his 60s with acute or convalescent COVID-19. CDR3s include the opening cysteine and the closing phenylalanine or tryptophan. A D gene is named only where the DNA matches it firmly. Size is omitted from some rows. Given values are once, few, many or a class for expanded clones.

cdr3_length	j_call	clone_size	v_call	d_call	cdr3_aa	cdr3_nt
16	TRBJ2-1	-	TRBV5-1	TRBD2	CASSVLAGGRYNEQFF	TGCGCCAGCAGCGTACTAGCGGGGGGGCGGTACAATGAGCAGTTCTTC
13	TRBJ2-1	-	TRBV29-1	-	CSVVWSSYNEQFF	TGCAGCGTTGTGTGGAGCTCCTACAATGAGCAGTTCTTC
13	TRBJ2-4	-	TRBV29-1	-	CSVGLQAKNIQYF	TGCAGCGTTGGGCTACAGGCTAAAAACATTCAGTACTTC
15	TRBJ2-1	-	TRBV7-8	TRBD1	CASSASGTGINEQFF	TGTGCCAGCAGCGCGTCCGGGACAGGGATCAATGAGCAGTTCTTC
14	TRBJ2-7	-	TRBV27	TRBD1	CASRQTGGLDEQYF	TGTGCCAGCAGACAAACAGGGGGCTTAGACGAGCAGTACTTC
15	TRBJ1-6	-	TRBV5-4	TRBD1	CASSLGQEINSPLHF	TGTGCCAGCAGCCTGGGACAGGAGATAAATTCACCCCTCCACTTT
15	TRBJ1-1	-	TRBV5-1	TRBD1	CASSMGTDVNTEAFF	TGCGCCAGCAGCATGGGGACAGATGTAAACACTGAAGCTTTCTTT
15	TRBJ2-1	once	TRBV7-9	TRBD2	CASSLGSGGAYEQFF	TGTGCCAGCAGCCTTGGGTCCGGGGGGGCATATGAGCAGTTCTTC
17	TRBJ2-3	-	TRBV4-2	TRBD2	CASSQVVAGGRADTQYF	TGTGCCAGCAGCCAAGTAGTAGCGGGGGGGCGCGCAGATACGCAGTATTTT
15	TRBJ1-5	-	TRBV6-1	-	CASSEAGGLGQPQHF	TGTGCCAGCAGTGAAGCCGGAGGCTTGGGTCAGCCCCAGCATTTT
15	TRBJ1-4	-	TRBV9	-	CASSATVTTNEKLFF	TGTGCCAGCAGCGCTACAGTGACAACTAATGAAAAACTGTTTTTT
14	TRBJ1-2	-	TRBV19	-	CASSTSLINYGYTF	TGTGCCAGTAGTACTTCGTTAATTAACTATGGCTACACCTTC
16	TRBJ2-3	-	TRBV3-1/TRBV3-2	TRBD2	CASSQETGGRTDTQYF	TGTGCCAGCAGCCAAGAGACGGGGGGTCGCACAGATACGCAGTATTTT
13	TRBJ2-5	-	TRBV2	-	CASSGGLRETQYF	TGTGCCAGCAGTGGAGGGCTGCGGGAGACCCAGTACTTC
16	TRBJ1-3	-	TRBV6-4	-	CASSAPLRDSGNTIYF	TGTGCCAGCAGCGCTCCCTTACGGGACTCTGGAAACACCATATATTTT
15	TRBJ1-1	-	TRBV5-1	-	CASSFGGGRDTEAFF	TGCGCCAGCAGCTTCGGCGGGGGGCGCGACACTGAAGCTTTCTTT
15	TRBJ1-5	-	TRBV5-1	-	CASSLSGVGSQPQHF	TGCGCCAGCAGCTTGTCAGGGGTTGGAAGCCAGCCCCAGCATTTT
12	TRBJ1-1	-	TRBV29-1	TRBD1	CSVDVGTGEAFF	TGCAGCGTTGACGTCGGGACAGGCGAAGCTTTCTTT
15	TRBJ1-6	-	TRBV6-2/TRBV6-3	-	CASSYYLGVGSPLHF	TGTGCCAGCAGTTATTATCTGGGAGTGGGTTCACCCCTCCACTTT
14	TRBJ1-1	-	TRBV6-5	TRBD1	CASSPTDRGSEAFF	TGTGCCAGCAGTCCAACGGACAGGGGGTCTGAAGCTTTCTTT
13	TRBJ2-5	-	TRBV6-2/TRBV6-3	-	CASSYGRQETQYF	TGTGCCAGCAGTTACGGGAGACAAGAGACCCAGTACTTC
15	TRBJ1-6	-	TRBV5-6	-	CASSGQQGMYSPLHF	TGTGCCAGCAGCGGCCAACAGGGAATGTATTCACCCCTCCACTTT
14	TRBJ1-5	few	TRBV2	-	CASNRMGLNQPQHF	TGTGCCAGCAATAGAATGGGCCTCAATCAGCCCCAGCATTTT
13	TRBJ2-7	-	TRBV18	-	CASSPMGGLEQYF	TGTGCCAGCTCACCGATGGGGGGGCTTGAGCAGTACTTC
12	TRBJ1-3	-	TRBV6-5	-	CASSSGRNTIYF	TGTGCCAGCAGCTCAGGGAGAAACACCATATATTTT
15	TRBJ1-6	-	TRBV7-9	-	CASSLDGGFYSPLHF	TGTGCCAGCAGCTTAGATGGCGGGTTTTATTCACCCCTCCACTTT
15	TRBJ1-5	few	TRBV7-2	TRBD1	CASSLTEGAVQPQHF	TGTGCCAGCAGCTTAACTGAGGGGGCCGTTCAGCCCCAGCATTTT
15	TRBJ2-2	-	TRBV19	TRBD1	CASSPWTGYTGELFF	TGTGCCAGTAGTCCATGGACAGGGTACACCGGGGAGCTGTTTTTT
19	TRBJ2-7	-	TRBV15	TRBD2	CATSRVLTSGGPSSYEQYF	TGTGCCACCAGCAGAGTCCTGACTAGCGGGGGGCCGAGCTCCTACGAGCAGTACTTC
13	TRBJ2-3	-	TRBV7-2	-	CASSQIRTDTQYF	TGTGCCAGCAGCCAAATCCGGACAGATACGCAGTATTTT
16	TRBJ1-2	-	TRBV5-1	TRBD1	CASSLTGTQGDYGYTF	TGCGCCAGCAGCTTAACCGGGACACAGGGGGACTATGGCTACACCTTC
14	TRBJ1-2	-	TRBV13	-	CASTYQGTNYGYTF	TGTGCCAGCACCTATCAGGGGACAAACTATGGCTACACCTTC
14	TRBJ1-2	-	TRBV6-1	-	CASSDGRGNYGYTF	TGTGCCAGCAGTGATGGGAGGGGGAACTATGGCTACACCTTC
15	TRBJ1-4	-	TRBV6-5	-	CASSYSPGTNEKLFF	TGTGCCAGCAGTTACTCACCGGGAACTAATGAAAAACTGTTTTTT
14	TRBJ1-1	once	TRBV4-3	-	CASSLDRMNTEAFF	TGCGCCAGCAGCCTCGACAGGATGAACACTGAAGCTTTCTTT
13	TRBJ1-5	-	TRBV30	-	CACSSSRVQPQHF	TGTGCCTGCTCTTCCTCCAGGGTTCAGCCCCAGCATTTT
14	TRBJ2-7	-	TRBV5-1	TRBD1	CASSLGRGQDEQYF	TGCGCCAGCAGTTTAGGCAGGGGGCAAGACGAGCAGTACTTC
16	TRBJ2-7	-	TRBV10-2	-	CASRGLTGPSTYEQYF	TGCGCCAGCAGGGGCCTTACAGGGCCCAGCACTTACGAGCAGTACTTC
11	TRBJ1-2	-	TRBV5-6	-	CASSLSAYYTF	TGTGCCAGCAGCCTCAGCGCCTACTACACCTTC
18	TRBJ2-1	-	TRBV4-3	TRBD2	CASSQRTSGGVKYNEQFF	TGCGCCAGCAGCCAACGGACTAGCGGGGGGGTCAAATACAATGAGCAGTTCTTC
17	TRBJ1-3	once	TRBV13	-	CASSLGGRGLVGNTIYF	TGTGCCAGCAGCTTAGGAGGAAGGGGGTTAGTTGGAAACACCATATATTTT
15	TRBJ2-7	-	TRBV9	TRBD2	CASSALAGGGHEQYF	TGTGCCAGCAGCGCCCTAGCGGGGGGGGGCCACGAGCAGTACTTC
18	TRBJ1-3	-	TRBV12-5	TRBD1	CASGASLGQGNSGNTIYF	TGTGCTAGTGGCGCATCACTGGGACAGGGGAACTCTGGAAACACCATATATTTT
13	TRBJ1-2	-	TRBV2	-	CASSESPNYGYTF	TGTGCCAGCAGTGAGAGTCCAAACTATGGCTACACCTTC
14	TRBJ1-3	-	TRBV6-6	TRBD1	CASSTPDRVNTIYF	TGTGCCAGCAGTACCCCGGACAGGGTGAACACCATATATTTT